These 30 T cell receptor beta chains were sequenced from one sample in a study of T cells in Graves' hyperthyroidism and ophthalmopathy. RNA transcripts provided the source from which TCR beta CDR3 regions were amplified. In the first-round RT-PCR of the TCR CDR3, the HTBI primer set was used. TCRdb reanalysed the multiplex PCR reads using MiXCR and keeps one entry per CDR3 protein. The sample has about 640,000 distinct CDR3 sequences, around 20% seen once. The sequenced sample was blood. All receptors derive from a man aged 30-40 years with Graves' ophthalmopathy.

There are a few counts of this clonotype. This chain links TRBV28 with TRBJ1-4, with no clear D. Germline V gives CDR1 MDHEN, CDR2 SYDVKM. There are 19 residues in the CDR3. V gave up 4 bases and J gave up 0 bases, with 21 bases separating them. CDR3 residues: CASSSPIVKGDATNEKLFF. CDR3 DNA sequence: TGTGCCAGCAGTTCCCCTATCGTGAAGGGCGACGCAACTAATGAAAAACTGTTTTTT.

Only a few counts were recorded for this clonotype. The chain links TRBV5-1 to TRBJ2-1, with 12 bases that match TRBD2. The CDR3 is 15 amino acids. Germline trimming cut 0 bases from V and 7 bases from J; bases unmatched to any gene: 2. Germline CDR1 is SGHRS and CDR2 is YFSETQ. For the CDR3, the DNA is TGCGCCAGCAGCTTGGGGACTAGCGGGAAAAATGAGCAGTTCTTC. Its protein is CASSLGTSGKNEQFF. Variable domain in full (rest from reference TRBV5-1 and TRBJ2-1): KAGVTQTPRYLIKTRGQQVTLSCSPISGHRSVSWYQQTPGQGLQFLFEYFSETQRNKGNFPGRFSGRQFSNSRSEMNVSTLELGDSALYLCASSLGTSGKNEQFFGPGTRLTVL.

This clonotype was counted ten times or more. The rearrangement uses TRBV5-1 and TRBJ2-1; the D gene is possibly TRBD1 (8 bases). The CDR3 covers 15 residues. Per germline, CDR1 SGHRS and CDR2 YFSETQ. V was cut by 2 bases and J by 5 bases, with 14 bases left in between. This chain's CDR3 is CASSLQGGENNEQFF. The CDR3 nucleotides are TGCGCCAGCAGCTTACAGGGGGGGGAAAACAATGAGCAGTTCTTC.

This clonotype was counted many times. The chain recombines TRBV3-1 with TRBJ2-3, with 8 bases fitting TRBD1. Germline assignment: CDR1 LGHDT and CDR2 YNNKEL (reference sequence). This CDR3 spans 14 amino acids. Germline trimming cut 5 bases from V and 6 bases from J; bases unmatched to any gene: 7. CDR3 DNA: TGTGCCAGCAGCTTTGACAGGGGAAGGGATACGCAGTATTTT. Protein: CASSFDRGRDTQYF.

The chain is built from TRBV9 and TRBJ2-7; TRBD2 aligns across 8 bases. In germline, CDR1 is SGDLS, CDR2 YYNGEE. V trimming: 4 bases; J trimming: 6 bases; junction bases outside the gene matches: 15. The CDR3 spans 16 residues. CDR3 DNA sequence: TGTGCCAGCAGCCCCCAAGCGGGAGCTTACGGGGTCGAGCAGTACTTC. Its protein product is CASSPQAGAYGVEQYF.

The chain joins TRBV9 to TRBJ1-1; perhaps TRBD1 as D (6 bases). This CDR3 region has 17 residues. Between the trimmed V and J ends, which lost 4 bases and 5 bases, there was a span of 24 bases. Germline CDR1 and CDR2: SGDLS and YYNGEE. The CDR3 region is CASSTHQVGGPGTEAFF. The CDR3 nucleotides are TGTGCCAGCAGCACCCACCAGGTTGGGGGCCCGGGGACTGAAGCTTTCTTT.

At least ten counts were recorded for this clonotype. The J gene is TRBJ2-1, the V gene TRBV28; TRBD2 aligns across 11 bases. Germline-derived CDR1 and CDR2 are MDHEN and SYDVKM. V gave up 7 bases and J gave up 6 bases; unmatched junction bases: 8. The CDR3 has 15 amino acids. The CDR3 DNA follows: TGTGCCAGCACCCCGGGACTAGCGGAGTTCAATGAGCAGTTCTTC. It specifies CASTPGLAEFNEQFF.

The V call is TRBV7-9, the J call TRBJ1-1; D remains ambiguous. Germline CDR1 SEHNR, CDR2 FQNEAQ (reference sequence). V lost 9 bases and J lost 3, with 17 bases in between. This CDR3 has 14 amino acids. CDR3 loop: CASKNLGSDTEAFF. The CDR3 DNA is TGTGCCAGTAAGAATTTGGGGTCGGACACTGAAGCTTTCTTT.

This chain links TRBV12-3 or TRBV12-4 with TRBJ2-7; 11 bases align to TRBD1. Trimming took 5 bases from V and 7 from J; bases not matched to a gene: 7. The CDR3 runs 14 residues. CDR3 region: CASSRAGTGGEQYF. CDR3 in DNA: TGTGCCAGCAGTCGGGCCGGGACAGGGGGTGAGCAGTACTTC.

The chain couples TRBV29-1 to TRBJ2-5; 7 bases fit TRBD1. This CDR3 contains 11 residues. The germline V gene encodes CDR1 SQVTM and CDR2 ANQGSEA. V lost 5 bases, J lost 4 bases, and 1 base stayed unmatched. The chain's CDR3 is CSVRQGETQYF. The CDR3 coding sequence is TGCAGCGTTCGACAGGGAGAGACCCAGTACTTC.

This clonotype was observed many times. The V call is TRBV30, the J call TRBJ2-7; D is perhaps TRBD2 (6 bases). This CDR3 is 15 amino acids long. Germline CDR1 is GTSNPN and CDR2 is SVGIG (reference sequence). The V end lost 2 bases, the J end lost 3 bases, and 17 bases lay between the germline ends. CDR3 DNA: TGTGCCTGGAGTATCTCGGGACTGACCGACTACGAGCAGTACTTC. Translating gives CAWSISGLTDYEQYF.

This clonotype was counted only a few times. The chain combines TRBV9 with TRBJ2-7, with D possibly being TRBD1 (6 bases). Germline CDR1 reads SGDLS; CDR2 reads YYNGEE. The CDR3 has 15 amino acids. The V end was cut by 4 bases, the J end by 0 bases, with 14 bases between. The CDR3 nucleotides are TGTGCCAGCAGCTTACAGGGATCGAGCTCCTACGAGCAGTACTTC. It yields the protein CASSLQGSSSYEQYF.

The V and J genes are TRBV4-2 and TRBJ1-2; D gene uncertain. There are 15 residues in the CDR3. The ends were cut back, 0 bases at V and 0 bases at J, with 8 bases in the middle. Germline V gives CDR1 LGHNA, CDR2 YNFKEQ. CDR3 coding DNA: TGTGCCAGCAGCCAAGAAGCTTTACCTAACTATGGCTACACCTTC. This encodes CASSQEALPNYGYTF.

This chain joins TRBV19 and TRBJ2-2, with 8 bases lining up with TRBD1. The J segment lost 6 bases and the V segment lost 5 bases, leaving 20 bases of the junction unmatched. The germline gives CDR1 LNHDA, CDR2 SQIVND (reference sequence). The CDR3 is made up of 19 amino acids. This chain's CDR3 is CASSPGTGSSGAGAGELFF. The CDR3 region has the DNA TGTGCCAGTAGTCCCGGGACAGGAAGCTCCGGAGCTGGAGCCGGGGAGCTGTTTTTT.

This clonotype was detected only a few times. The rearrangement uses TRBV28 and TRBJ2-2; 7 bases match TRBD2. V gave up 7 bases and J gave up 5 bases; unmatched junction bases: 10. Germline V lookup: CDR1 MDHEN, CDR2 SYDVKM. This CDR3 is 15 amino acids long. CDR3 loop: CASTWTSMRTGELFF. CDR3 sequence (DNA): TGTGCCAGCACCTGGACTAGTATGCGGACCGGGGAGCTGTTTTTT.

In its sample, this clonotype was seen many times. This chain connects TRBV20-1 to TRBJ2-7, with a weak D call TRBD2 (5 bases). CDR1 is DFQATT and CDR2 is SNEGSKA in the germline V gene (reference sequence). Trimming left V 5 bases short and J 3 bases short, with 17 bases between. The CDR3 is 14 amino acids. As DNA, the CDR3 is TGCAGTGCTGTGGCCTCGGGAAACCACTACGAGCAGTACTTC. It codes for CSAVASGNHYEQYF.

This clonotype was seen many times. V and J are TRBV30 and TRBJ2-5; D unresolved. The V and J ends lost 0 bases and 9 bases respectively, with 14 bases between them. Germline V lookup: CDR1 GTSNPN, CDR2 SVGIG (reference sequence). This CDR3 region has 13 residues. Here the CDR3 DNA reads TGTGCCTGGAGTGTACAAGGTCGGTCGGCCCAGTACTTC. As protein: CAWSVQGRSAQYF.

V usage is TRBV19 and J usage is TRBJ1-1; D gene unclear. V lost 1 base and J lost 0, with 9 bases in between. The germline V gene has CDR1 LNHDA and CDR2 SQIVND (reference sequence). The CDR3 spans 15 residues. This CDR3 reads CASSIGQAMNTEAFF. DNA of the CDR3: TGTGCCAGTAGTATAGGGCAGGCAATGAACACTGAAGCTTTCTTT.

V and J are TRBV15 and TRBJ2-7; weak D call: TRBD1 (5 bases). Per germline, CDR1 LNHNV and CDR2 YYDKDF (reference sequence). The V and J ends lost 5 bases and 2 bases respectively, with 19 bases between them. The CDR3 has 16 residues. The CDR3 sequence is CATSSPRQNLAYEQYF. CDR3 coding DNA: TGTGCCACCAGCTCCCCTCGACAGAATTTAGCCTACGAGCAGTACTTC.

The gene calls are TRBV6-6 and TRBJ1-1; 9 bases map to TRBD1. Looked up from germline, CDR1 is MNHNY and CDR2 is SVGAGI (reference sequence). There are 15 residues in the CDR3. Trimming at V came to 2 bases and at J to 2 bases, leaving 3 bases not matched to a gene. The CDR3: CASSYQGQGNTEAFF. CDR3 DNA: TGTGCCAGCAGTTACCAGGGACAGGGAAACACTGAAGCTTTCTTT.

The chain links TRBV6-2 or TRBV6-3 to TRBJ2-1; D is unclear. Germline V gene data show CDR1 as MNHEY and CDR2 as SVGEGT. V lost 2 bases and J lost 8, with 13 bases in between. The CDR3 has 14 amino acids. The CDR3 loop reads CASSYDGPFDEQFF. The CDR3 DNA is TGTGCCAGCAGTTACGATGGACCATTCGATGAGCAGTTCTTC.

The J gene is TRBJ2-7, the V gene TRBV20-1, with 7 bases identical to TRBD1. The CDR3 sequence is 14 residues long. Germline values: CDR1 DFQATT, CDR2 SNEGSKA (reference sequence). After removal of 4 bases from V and 5 bases from J, the junction contained 11 bases not matched to a gene. In DNA form, the CDR3 reads TGCAGTGCTACCCCGACAGGGTTCCCCCACGAGCAGTACTTC. Its translation is CSATPTGFPHEQYF.

This clonotype has at least ten counts. This chain uses TRBV28 with TRBJ1-3, with 9 bases aligning to TRBD1. Germline V CDR1 and CDR2: MDHEN, SYDVKM. J was trimmed by 1 base and V by 0 bases; bases with no gene match: 1. The CDR3 is made up of 16 amino acids. The CDR3 sequence: CASSLWDRGSGNTIYF. CDR3 bases: TGTGCCAGCAGTTTATGGGACAGGGGTTCTGGAAACACCATATATTTT.

A few counts support this clonotype. The V gene is TRBV27, the J gene TRBJ1-5; D remains ambiguous. V dropped 4 bases and J dropped 5 bases, with 9 bases sitting between them. Per germline, CDR1 MNHEY and CDR2 SMNVEV (reference sequence). CDR3 length: 13 residues. The DNA of the CDR3 is TGTGCCAGCAGTTCGCGGGTGGATCAGCCCCAGCATTTT. Protein: CASSSRVDQPQHF.

This clonotype occurred many times. The rearrangement joins TRBV12-3 or TRBV12-4 to TRBJ1-1; 8 bases agree with TRBD1. J lost 4 bases, V lost 1 base, and 8 bases had no gene match. The CDR3 is made up of 16 amino acids. The CDR3 protein is CASSLVGGTGGTEAFF. CDR3 sequence (DNA): TGTGCCAGCAGTTTAGTAGGGGGGACAGGTGGCACTGAAGCTTTCTTT.

This clonotype was recorded at least ten times. V is TRBV11-2 and J is TRBJ2-7; perhaps TRBD2 as D (6 bases). The V gene lost 1 base and the J gene lost 2 bases, with 12 bases spanning the gap. The germline V gene encodes CDR1 SGHAT and CDR2 FQNNGV. This CDR3 is 15 amino acids long. The CDR3 sequence is CASSLGWDFPYEQYF. The CDR3 coding sequence is TGTGCCAGCAGCTTAGGCTGGGACTTTCCCTACGAGCAGTACTTC.

This clonotype was counted ten times or more. This chain links TRBV20-1 with TRBJ1-1; possible D gene TRBD1, 5 bases. This CDR3 is 18 amino acids long. Germline V gives CDR1 DFQATT, CDR2 SNEGSKA (reference sequence). Trimming took off 5 bases at V and 3 bases at J, with 28 bases between the two ends. The CDR3 reads CSAWGGGIALDLDTEAFF. CDR3 DNA: TGCAGTGCTTGGGGCGGGGGGATCGCGCTCGATTTGGACACTGAAGCTTTCTTT.

This clonotype has more than one count but fewer than ten. The chain employs TRBV5-6 and TRBJ2-2, with D possibly TRBD1 on 5 matching bases. Trimming pared 0 bases from V and 4 bases from J, leaving 10 bases between. The CDR3 contains 15 residues. Germline V gene data show CDR1 as SGHDT and CDR2 as YYEEEE. CDR3 nucleotides: TGTGCCAGCAGCTTGGCGAGTAGGGGCACCGGGGAGCTGTTTTTT. Translation gives CASSLASRGTGELFF.

The chain joins TRBV25-1 to TRBJ2-4; a possible D gene is TRBD1 (5 bases). Germline CDR1 is MGHDK and CDR2 is SYGVNS. V was clipped by 4 bases and J by 5 bases, with 12 bases between them. This CDR3 is 14 amino acids long. The CDR3 region is CASSAPGWENIQYF. CDR3 nucleotide sequence: TGTGCCAGCAGTGCTCCAGGGTGGGAAAACATTCAGTACTTC.

This chain uses TRBV16 with TRBJ2-1; D gene ambiguous. Deletions cut 5 bases from V and 7 bases from J, with 9 bases between. The CDR3 is 12 residues long. CDR1 is KGHSY and CDR2 is FQNENV in the germline V gene. The CDR3 sequence: CASSVGLNEQFF. CDR3 coding DNA: TGTGCCAGCAGCGTCGGTCTGAATGAGCAGTTCTTC.